This TCR beta chain derives from a study of breast tumors, draining lymph nodes, adjacent tissues. Study-level findings and limits: The data were judged consistent with most tumor T cells coming from lymph node and expanding in tumor. Luminal-like breast cancer showed significantly greater tumor-nontumor repertoire similarity than basal-like breast cancer did. Tumor TCR diversity was below lymph nodes but above nontumor tissue.

Using its own MiXCR run on the multiplex PCR reads, TCRdb lists one record per CDR3 protein. The sample shows some 25,000 distinct CDR3 sequences, about 70% of them seen only once. For this clonotype: The antigen remains unidentified. The germline gene is not matched at one end of the junction; a read error may be the cause.

CDR1 is KGHDR, CDR2 SFDVKD, per germline. CDR3 size: 16 residues. The V call is TRBV24-1, the J call TRBJ2-7, with 8 nucleotides matching TRBD2. Sequenced: tumor-adjacent breast tissue. The TCR sequence derives from a female donor with breast cancer. Some clones in this sample may be carry-over from other donors' samples. The CDR3 DNA is TGTGCCACCAGTGATGCTCGGACTAGCCGTCGCTACGGGCAGTACTTC. Amino acid sequence: CATSDARTSRRYGQYF.